A single sample is the source of the 26 T cell receptor beta chains below, sequenced in a study of blood T cell repertoires in COVID-19. Profiling relied on immunoSEQ multiplex PCR, and the TCRdb table lists in-frame clones only, not all of them. The sample consists of about 370,000 clones, about 90% of them appearing once. Sample: peripheral blood. The receptors derive from a woman in her twenties or thirties with COVID-19, enrolled during active disease.

CDR3 sequence reads: CASSPRLAGGTDTQYF. The CDR3 DNA sequence: TGTGCCAGCAGCCCTCGACTAGCGGGGGGCACAGATACGCAGTATTTT. The chain employs TRBV7-6 and TRBJ2-3; 12 bases align to TRBD2. The CDR3 runs to 16 residues. With 5 bases clipped from V and 1 base from J, the junction kept 4 bases outside the gene matches. Germline-derived CDR1 and CDR2 are SGHVS and FNYEAQ. The whole variable domain, filled in from reference TRBV7-6 and TRBJ2-3, reads GAGVSQSPRYKVTKRGQDVALRCDPISGHVSLYWYRQALGQGPEFLTYFNYEAQQDKSGLPNDRFSAERPEGSISTLTIQRTEQRDSAMYRCASSPRLAGGTDTQYFGPGTRLTVL.

V gene TRBV6-2 or TRBV6-3 combines with J gene TRBJ1-1; D is perhaps TRBD1 (6 bases). V lost 5 bases and J 1 base, leaving 17 bases between the germline ends. The CDR3 runs 16 residues. Germline V gene sequence: CDR1 MNHEY, CDR2 SVGEGT. CDR3 amino acids: CASSQGRGRWNTEAFF. The CDR3 coding sequence is TGTGCCAGCAGTCAGGGGCGGGGGCGTTGGAACACTGAAGCTTTCTTT.

This chain connects TRBV14 to TRBJ2-5; D is perhaps TRBD2 (6 bases). Germline CDR1 reads SGHDN; CDR2 reads FVKESK. Trimming left V 5 bases short and J 3 bases short, with 13 bases between. CDR3 length: 14 amino acids. Here the CDR3 DNA reads TGTGCCAGCAGCTCCTGGGGGACTGAAGAGACCCAGTACTTC. Protein sequence: CASSSWGTEETQYF.

The rearrangement joins TRBV11-2 to TRBJ1-6; D not resolved. Germline CDR1 and CDR2: SGHAT and FQNNGV. With 1 base removed from V and 10 bases from J, the gap between germline ends came to 17 bases. The CDR3 runs to 16 residues. CDR3 sequence: CASSLVVAGKKSPLHF. The CDR3 DNA follows: TGTGCCAGCAGCTTAGTGGTAGCGGGGAAAAAGTCACCCCTCCACTTT.

The chain employs TRBV3-1 (or the pseudogene TRBV3-2) and TRBJ1-4, with unresolved D. This CDR3 has 13 residues. Between the trimmed V and J ends, which lost 7 bases and 4 bases, there was a span of 10 bases. The germline CDR1 and CDR2 sequences are LGHDT and YNNKEL (reference sequence). CDR3 sequence: CASKKRFNEKLFF. CDR3 DNA: TGTGCCAGCAAGAAGAGGTTTAATGAAAAACTGTTTTTT.

This clone is a singleton in its sample. The V gene is TRBV5-1, the J gene TRBJ1-2; D possibly corresponds to TRBD1 (6 bases). With 1 base removed from V and 5 bases from J, the gap between germline ends came to 15 bases. The germline V gene encodes CDR1 SGHRS and CDR2 YFSETQ. The CDR3 is 15 residues long. The CDR3 loop reads CASSLRAGETYGYTF. The DNA of the CDR3 is TGCGCCAGCAGCTTGAGGGCAGGGGAGACGTATGGCTACACCTTC.

The rearrangement links TRBV23-1 to TRBJ1-3, with TRBD1 matching 8 bases. TRBV23-1 is placed among ORFs of uncertain function. V was pared by 8 bases and J by 0 bases, with 15 bases of the junction left unmatched. CDR3 length equals 18 residues. CDR3 region: CASHAGQALKSSGNTIYF. The DNA for the CDR3 is TGCGCCAGCCATGCGGGACAGGCCTTGAAGAGCTCTGGAAACACCATATATTTT.

The chain carries TRBV7-6 and TRBJ2-7; 11 positions match TRBD2. Per the germline V gene, CDR1 is SGHVS and CDR2 is FNYEAQ. Losses at the gene ends were 4 bases for V and 3 bases for J; bases not matched to a gene: 11. The CDR3 has 17 amino acids. CDR3 nucleotide sequence: TGTGCCAGCAGCTCCGGACTAGCGGGTCCGGGTATCTACGAGCAGTACGTC. The encoded protein is CASSSGLAGPGIYEQYV.

CDR3 sequence: CASSSDTPNTEAFF. The DNA of the CDR3 is TGCGCCAGCAGCTCGGACACCCCGAACACTGAAGCTTTCTTT. The J gene is TRBJ1-1, the V gene TRBV5-1; maybe TRBD1 (5 bases). V gave up 3 bases and J gave up 1 base, with 10 bases separating them. There are 14 residues in the CDR3. Germline V gives CDR1 SGHRS, CDR2 YFSETQ.

The chain combines TRBV19 with TRBJ2-1; D possibly corresponds to TRBD2 (6 bases). The CDR3 contains 13 residues. Germline values: CDR1 LNHDA, CDR2 SQIVND (reference sequence). V lost 1 base and J 7 bases, leaving 8 bases between the germline ends. This chain's CDR3 is CASSIVRGNEQFF. CDR3 in DNA: TGTGCCAGTAGTATAGTCCGGGGGAATGAGCAGTTCTTC.

This chain links TRBV10-3 with TRBJ2-1; maybe TRBD1 (7 bases). Germline-derived CDR1 and CDR2 are ENHRY and SYGVKD. The germline V and J ends were trimmed by 5 bases and 7 bases, with 15 bases remaining between them. The CDR3 has 14 residues. CDR3 amino acids: CAISIQGGQNEQFF. CDR3 nucleotides: TGTGCCATCAGTATCCAGGGGGGTCAGAATGAGCAGTTCTTC.

The chain combines TRBV6-2 or TRBV6-3 with TRBJ2-2, with 12 nucleotides matching TRBD2. This CDR3 has 17 amino acids. Germline V gene lookup returns CDR1 MNHEY and CDR2 SVGEGT. Unmatched junction bases numbered 5, after V lost 0 bases and J lost 6 bases. The CDR3 region is CASSYSRLAGGPGELFF. DNA for the CDR3: TGTGCCAGCAGTTACTCAAGGCTAGCGGGGGGGCCCGGGGAGCTGTTTTTT.

The chain couples TRBV6-1 to TRBJ2-3, with 13 bases that match TRBD2. The germline gives CDR1 MNHNS, CDR2 SASEGT. The V gene end was trimmed by 3 bases and the J gene end by 3 bases; junction bases not matched to a gene: 0. The CDR3 loop spans 15 amino acids. CDR3 protein: CASSETSGGTDTQYF. In DNA form, the CDR3 reads TGTGCCAGCAGTGAGACTAGCGGGGGGACAGATACGCAGTATTTT.

This clone is a singleton in its sample. The rearrangement links TRBV10-1 to TRBJ2-2; D unclear. Germline V gene data show CDR1 as WNHNN and CDR2 as SYGVQD (reference sequence). The V gene lost 1 base and the J gene lost 4 bases, with 7 bases spanning the gap. The CDR3 is made up of 14 amino acids. CDR3 in DNA: TGCGCCAGCAGTGAGTTTACCGGCACCGGGGAGCTGTTTTTT. This translates into CASSEFTGTGELFF.

This chain connects TRBV19 to TRBJ1-6, with D uncertain. This CDR3 has 17 amino acids. The germline gives CDR1 LNHDA, CDR2 SQIVND (reference sequence). Trimming took 0 bases from V and 6 from J, leaving 15 bases between them. As DNA, the CDR3 is TGTGCCAGTAGTATAGATCCCTCCGGCGGCGTTAATTCACCCCTCCACTTT. Translated, it gives CASSIDPSGGVNSPLHF.

This rearrangement joins TRBV4-1 to TRBJ2-6; D is unresolved. CDR3 size: 16 residues. Per the germline V gene, CDR1 is MGHRA and CDR2 is YSYEKL. Trimming pared 1 base from V and 1 base from J, leaving 8 bases between. CDR3 residues: CASSQVGPSGANVLTF. The CDR3 DNA reads TGCGCCAGCAGCCAAGTTGGGCCATCTGGGGCCAACGTCCTGACTTTC.

The chain recombines TRBV12-3 or TRBV12-4 with TRBJ2-6; weak D call: TRBD1 (5 bases). Between the trimmed V and J ends, which lost 11 bases and 4 bases, there was a span of 12 bases. The CDR3 has 13 residues. The CDR3 region has the DNA TGTGCCCAACCAGGGTCCGGGGCCAACGTCCTGACTTTC. This sequence encodes CAQPGSGANVLTF.

This clone has just one count. The gene calls are TRBV5-1 and TRBJ1-1, with D tentatively TRBD1 (5 bases). This CDR3 is 12 amino acids long. The germline CDR1 and CDR2 sequences are SGHRS and YFSETQ. V lost 3 bases and J 5 bases, leaving 8 bases between the germline ends. The CDR3 region is CASSYSGTEAFF. In nucleotides, the CDR3 is TGCGCCAGCAGCTATTCAGGGACTGAAGCTTTCTTT.

CDR3 sequence: CASSPRGGTEAFF. The CDR3 DNA follows: TGCGCCAGCAGCCCGAGAGGGGGCACTGAAGCTTTCTTT. The chain combines TRBV23-1 with TRBJ1-1; D possibly corresponds to TRBD1 (6 bases). TRBV23-1 is filed as an ORF, its function uncertain. Trimming stripped 6 bases from V and 4 bases from J, with 12 bases between. The CDR3 loop spans 13 amino acids.

This clone was detected only once. V and J are TRBV10-2 and TRBJ2-3; TRBD2 matches 11 bases. Germline V gene lookup returns CDR1 WSHSY and CDR2 SAAADI. The junction had 3 bases not matched to a gene; V was cut back by 2 bases and J by 5 bases. This CDR3 is 15 amino acids long. The CDR3 reads CASSEDSGGGDTQYF. The CDR3 nucleotides read TGCGCCAGCAGTGAGGATAGCGGGGGGGGAGATACGCAGTATTTT.

This chain connects TRBV5-1 to TRBJ2-2; 9 positions match TRBD1. The ends lost 4 bases at V and 8 bases at J; junction bases unmatched: 6. There are 14 residues in the CDR3. The germline V gene encodes CDR1 SGHRS and CDR2 YFSETQ. The CDR3 protein is CASSPRQGGGELFF. The CDR3 nucleotides are TGCGCCAGCAGCCCGCGACAGGGGGGAGGGGAGCTGTTTTTT.

The chain carries TRBV29-1 and TRBJ1-2; tentatively, D is TRBD1 (5 bases). The V and J ends lost 2 bases and 4 bases respectively, with 8 bases between them. Germline assignment: CDR1 SQVTM and CDR2 ANQGSEA. The CDR3 covers 12 residues. The chain's CDR3 is CSVEPQGYGYTF. CDR3 bases: TGCAGCGTTGAACCTCAGGGCTATGGCTACACCTTC.

CDR3 amino acids: CASSPGLSSYEQYV. In DNA form, the CDR3 reads TGCGCCAGCAGTCCAGGGCTAAGCTCCTACGAGCAGTACGTC. The chain links TRBV10-2 to TRBJ2-7; tentatively, D is TRBD1 (5 bases). The CDR3 length is 14 residues. Trimming cost V 5 bases and J 0 bases, with 11 bases left between them. Germline V lookup: CDR1 WSHSY, CDR2 SAAADI.

To note about this clone: Other nucleotide sequences from this sample produce the same CDR3. This chain connects TRBV27 to TRBJ1-1; the D gene is possibly TRBD1 (6 bases). This CDR3 has 14 residues. Trimming took off 3 bases at V and 5 bases at J, with 13 bases between the two ends. Germline-derived CDR1 and CDR2 are MNHEY and SMNVEV (reference sequence). The chain's CDR3 is CASSLVGAGTEAFF. The CDR3 coding sequence is TGTGCCAGCAGTTTGGTGGGGGCGGGTACTGAAGCTTTCTTT.

The chain combines TRBV7-9 with TRBJ1-1, with a tentative D call TRBD1 (5 bases). The CDR3 covers 14 residues. Germline CDR1 and CDR2: SEHNR and FQNEAQ (reference sequence). V was pared by 1 base and J by 4 bases, with 10 bases between. The CDR3 here is CASSLGGGSTEAFF. The CDR3 nucleotides read TGTGCCAGCAGCTTAGGCGGGGGAAGCACTGAAGCTTTCTTT.

V usage is TRBV6-5 and J usage is TRBJ2-7; D unresolved. The CDR3 is made up of 14 amino acids. V shed 5 bases and J shed 1 base, with 12 bases lying between them. Germline V lookup: CDR1 MNHEY, CDR2 SVGAGI. The CDR3 bases are TGTGCCAGCAGTAATCTGAGAGGTTCCTACGAGCAGTACTTC. It translates to CASSNLRGSYEQYF.